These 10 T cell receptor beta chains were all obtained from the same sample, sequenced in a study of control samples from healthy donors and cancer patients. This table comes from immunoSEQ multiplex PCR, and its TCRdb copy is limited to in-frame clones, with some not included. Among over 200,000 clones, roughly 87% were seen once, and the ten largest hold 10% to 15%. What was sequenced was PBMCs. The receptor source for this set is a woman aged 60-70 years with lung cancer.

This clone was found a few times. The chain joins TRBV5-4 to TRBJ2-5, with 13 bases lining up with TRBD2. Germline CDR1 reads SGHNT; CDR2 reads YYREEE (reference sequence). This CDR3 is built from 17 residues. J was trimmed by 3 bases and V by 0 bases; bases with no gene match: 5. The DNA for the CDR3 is TGTGCCAGCAGCTTGGAAGGGGGACTAGCGGGAAAAGAGACCCAGTACTTC. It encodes CASSLEGGLAGKETQYF. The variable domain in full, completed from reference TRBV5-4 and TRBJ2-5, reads ETGVTQSPTHLIKTRGQQVTLRCSSQSGHNTVSWYQQALGQGPQFIFQYYREEENGRGNFPPRFSGLQFPNYSSELNVNALELDDSALYLCASSLEGGLAGKETQYFGPGTRLLVL.

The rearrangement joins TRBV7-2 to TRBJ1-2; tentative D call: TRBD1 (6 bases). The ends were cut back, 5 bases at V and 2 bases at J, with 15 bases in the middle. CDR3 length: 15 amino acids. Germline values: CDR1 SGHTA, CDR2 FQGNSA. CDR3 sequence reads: CASSLGSTGNYGYTF. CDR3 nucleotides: TGTGCCAGCAGCCTAGGGTCAACAGGGAACTATGGCTACACCTTC.

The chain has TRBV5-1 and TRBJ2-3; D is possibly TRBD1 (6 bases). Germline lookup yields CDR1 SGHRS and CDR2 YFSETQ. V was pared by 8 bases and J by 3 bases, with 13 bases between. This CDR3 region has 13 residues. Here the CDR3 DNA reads TGCGCCAGTTCAGGGGAAGGGACAGATACGCAGTATTTT. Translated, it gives CASSGEGTDTQYF.

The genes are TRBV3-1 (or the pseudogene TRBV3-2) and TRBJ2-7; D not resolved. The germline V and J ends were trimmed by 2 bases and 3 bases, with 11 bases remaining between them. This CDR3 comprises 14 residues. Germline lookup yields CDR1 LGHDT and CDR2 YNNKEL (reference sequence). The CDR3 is CASSQIPTSYEQYF. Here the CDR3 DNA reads TGTGCCAGCAGCCAAATTCCCACCAGCTACGAGCAGTACTTC.

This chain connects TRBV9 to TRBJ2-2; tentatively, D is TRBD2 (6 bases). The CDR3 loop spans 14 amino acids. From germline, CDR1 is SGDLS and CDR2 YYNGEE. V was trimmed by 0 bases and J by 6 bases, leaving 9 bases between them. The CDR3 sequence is CASSVASGAGELFF. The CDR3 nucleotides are TGTGCCAGCAGCGTAGCGTCGGGAGCCGGGGAGCTGTTTTTT. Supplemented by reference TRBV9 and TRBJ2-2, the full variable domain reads DSGVTQTPKHLITATGQRVTLRCSPRSGDLSVYWYQQSLDQGLQFLIQYYNGEERAKGNILERFSAQQFPDLHSELNLSSLELGDSALYFCASSVASGAGELFFGEGSRLTVL.

The chain's CDR3 is CASSRSGQADYEQYF. For the CDR3, the DNA is TGTGCCAGCAGCCGCTCGGGACAGGCGGATTACGAGCAGTACTTC. The chain uses TRBV11-2 and TRBJ2-7, with 8 positions matching TRBD1. Germline CDR1 is SGHAT and CDR2 is FQNNGV. Trimming took 5 bases from V and 4 from J; bases not matched to a gene: 10. This CDR3 contains 15 residues.

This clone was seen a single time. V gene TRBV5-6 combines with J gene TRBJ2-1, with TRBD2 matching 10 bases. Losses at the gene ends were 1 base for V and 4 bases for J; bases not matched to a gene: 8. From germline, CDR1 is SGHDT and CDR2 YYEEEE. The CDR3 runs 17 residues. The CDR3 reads CASSLTSGTGNYNEQFF. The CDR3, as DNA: TGTGCCAGCAGCTTGACTAGCGGGACCGGAAATTACAATGAGCAGTTCTTC.

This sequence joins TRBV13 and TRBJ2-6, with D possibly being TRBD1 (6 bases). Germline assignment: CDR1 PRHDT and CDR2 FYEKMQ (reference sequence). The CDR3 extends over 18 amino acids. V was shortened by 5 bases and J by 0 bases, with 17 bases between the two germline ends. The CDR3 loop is CASSPHRFRGSGANVLTF. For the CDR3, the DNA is TGTGCCAGCAGCCCACACCGCTTCAGGGGCTCTGGGGCCAACGTCCTGACTTTC.

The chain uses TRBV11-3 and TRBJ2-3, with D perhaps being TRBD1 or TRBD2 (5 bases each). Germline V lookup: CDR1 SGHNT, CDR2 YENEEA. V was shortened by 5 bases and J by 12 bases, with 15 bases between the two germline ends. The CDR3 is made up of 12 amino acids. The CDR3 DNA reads TGTGCCAGCAGCGTCCGGGACGACCTACAGTATTTT. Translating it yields CASSVRDDLQYF. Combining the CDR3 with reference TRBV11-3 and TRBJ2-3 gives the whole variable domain EAGVVQSPRYKIIEKKQPVAFWCNPISGHNTLYWYLQNLGQGPELLIRYENEEAVDDSQLPKDRFSAERLKGVDSTLKIQPAELGDSAVYLCASSVRDDLQYFGPGTRLTVL.

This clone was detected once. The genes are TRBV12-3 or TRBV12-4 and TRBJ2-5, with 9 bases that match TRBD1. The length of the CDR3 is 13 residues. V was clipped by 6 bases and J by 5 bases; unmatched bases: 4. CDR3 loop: CASRGQGRETQYF. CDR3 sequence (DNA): TGTGCCAGCAGGGGACAGGGACGGGAGACCCAGTACTTC.